What follows are 8 T cell receptor beta chains derived from one specimen sequenced in a study of T-cell memory formation after mild COVID-19. In TCRdb, the 5' RACE reads were re-called with MiXCR into one record per CDR3 protein. The sample carries about 470,000 distinct CDR3 sequences, 18% recorded once. The specimen was PBMCs or a T cell subset sorted from them (not recorded which). All receptors come from an adult woman who had mild COVID-19 (a few samples of this study predate the infection). Cell type and time point are not known.

This chain links TRBV14 with TRBJ1-1, with D perhaps matching TRBD1 (6 bases). The CDR3 covers 14 residues. V was shortened by 2 bases and J by 5 bases, with 12 bases between the two germline ends. The germline V gene encodes CDR1 SGHDN and CDR2 FVKESK. The CDR3 sequence is CASSQIGGRTEAFF. CDR3 nucleotides: TGTGCCAGCAGCCAAATCGGGGGGCGTACTGAAGCTTTCTTT.

The V and J genes are TRBV20-1 and TRBJ1-6; 9 bases fit TRBD1. V lost 6 bases and J lost 2; bases outside the gene matches: 8. Germline CDR1 DFQATT, CDR2 SNEGSKA (reference sequence). The length of the CDR3 is 16 residues. CDR3 nucleotides: TGCAGTGCGGCACCGGGACAGGGCACCTATAATTCACCCCTCCACTTT. Its protein is CSAAPGQGTYNSPLHF.

The chain links TRBV20-1 to TRBJ2-1; D uncertain. Trimming left V 6 bases short and J 6 bases short, with 3 bases between. The CDR3 runs 9 residues. CDR1 is DFQATT, CDR2 SNEGSKA, per germline (reference sequence). CDR3 sequence: CSATNEQFF. The CDR3 DNA reads as TGCAGTGCAACCAATGAGCAGTTCTTC.

Turning to this clonotype: The junction departs from the called germline gene at one end, perhaps through a read error. The chain carries TRBV15 and TRBJ1-1; D is undetermined. In germline, CDR1 is LNHNV, CDR2 YYDKDF (reference sequence). This CDR3 has 14 residues. The CDR3 loop is CANSRERKNTEAFF. DNA of the CDR3: TGTGCCAACAGCAGAGAAAGGAAGAACACTGAAGCTTTCTTT.

This clonotype was counted only a few times. The chain uses TRBV7-9 and TRBJ2-4, with D perhaps given as TRBD1 or TRBD2 (5 bases each). This CDR3 spans 16 amino acids. The germline V and J ends were trimmed by 5 bases and 4 bases, with 18 bases remaining between them. Per the germline V gene, CDR1 is SEHNR and CDR2 is FQNEAQ (reference sequence). For the CDR3, the DNA is TGTGCCAGCAGCGACAGAAGAAACTCGGGGAAAAACATTCAGTACTTC. It translates to CASSDRRNSGKNIQYF.

This clonotype appeared a few times. The chain recombines TRBV20-1 with TRBJ2-1; 12 nucleotides align to TRBD2. The CDR3 consists of 14 residues. Germline V gene lookup returns CDR1 DFQATT and CDR2 SNEGSKA (reference sequence). Losses at the gene ends were 6 bases for V and 7 bases for J; bases not matched to a gene: 7. This CDR3 reads CSATTSGSRNEQFF. CDR3 nucleotide sequence: TGCAGTGCCACGACTAGCGGGAGTAGAAATGAGCAGTTCTTC.

This clonotype was seen a few times. The rearrangement joins TRBV12-3 or TRBV12-4 to TRBJ2-5; 8 positions agree with TRBD2. The CDR3 extends over 16 amino acids. V dropped 6 bases and J dropped 4; count of bases not matched to a gene: 13. In DNA, the CDR3 is TGTGCCAGCAGGGCCGCCGCCGGGAGGGGAGGAGAGACCCAGTACTTC. Translated: CASRAAAGRGGETQYF.

This clonotype has only one observation. V is TRBV18 and J is TRBJ1-1; 7 positions agree with TRBD1. The V and J ends lost 3 bases and 4 bases, in that order; junction bases with no gene match: 5. Germline V lookup: CDR1 KGHSH, CDR2 LQKENI. This CDR3 region has 14 residues. This CDR3 reads CASSPDRVVTEAFF. As DNA, the CDR3 is TGTGCCAGCTCACCTGACAGGGTGGTCACTGAAGCTTTCTTT. Using reference TRBV18 and TRBJ1-1 for the parts outside the CDR3, the full variable domain is NAGVMQNPRHLVRRRGQEARLRCSPMKGHSHVYWYRQLPEEGLKFMVYLQKENIIDESGMPKERFSAEFPKEGPSILRIQQVVRGDSAAYFCASSPDRVVTEAFFGQGTRLTVV.